The T cell receptor (beta chain) under discussion was sequenced for a study of cytomegalovirus exposure and HLA in healthy donors. Findings and caveats of the study: As a later analysis showed, a missense DCLRE1C variant was linked to trimming of TCR beta V- and J-genes.

The CDR3 length is 14 residues. Trimming cost V 7 bases and J 7 bases; bases outside gene matches: 8. Germline V gene data show CDR1 as MNHEY and CDR2 as SMNVEV (reference sequence). A note on this clone: The target antigen is unknown.

13 Jbeta primers and 60 Vbeta primers were used for the PCR. Profiling relied on immunoSEQ multiplex PCR, and the TCRdb table lists in-frame clones only, not all of them. Seen here are 93,000 or so clones, roughly 79% observed once, and the top ten hold 4%. The sequence was obtained from a man aged 50 to 59 in good health and CMV-seropositive. This rearrangement joins TRBV27 to TRBJ2-2; 8 bases agree with TRBD1. Sequenced input: PBMCs. The CDR3 here is CASTMRQGSGELFF. CDR3 nucleotide sequence: TGTGCCAGCACTATGAGACAGGGGAGCGGGGAGCTGTTTTTT.